Presented here are 24 T cell receptor beta chains from one specimen sequenced in a study of shared clonotypes between healthy human individuals. TCRdb's copy holds only in-frame clones and misses some; the assay was immunoSEQ multiplex PCR. Of 1.4 million or so clones in the sample, roughly 98.5% were seen once. The sample comprised naive CD4+ T cells sorted from blood. As for subset: CD45RA+ positively selected. The source is a man aged 25-45 years in good health.

The CDR3 DNA sequence: TGTGCCAGCAGCCCCCCGGGACTAGCAGTGGATACGCAGTATTTT. This encodes CASSPPGLAVDTQYF. V usage is TRBV14 and J usage is TRBJ2-3; 9 nucleotides match TRBD2. The junction had 8 bases not matched to a gene; V was cut back by 4 bases and J by 6 bases. The CDR3 contains 15 residues. Germline assignment: CDR1 SGHDN and CDR2 FVKESK.

The J gene is TRBJ2-7, the V gene TRBV6-5; tentative D call: TRBD2 (6 bases). CDR3 length equals 12 residues. V was shortened by 2 bases and J by 7 bases, with 9 bases between the two germline ends. CDR1 and CDR2 from the germline V gene are MNHEY and SVGAGI. The CDR3 protein is CASSYVAGEQYF. The CDR3 bases are TGTGCCAGCAGTTACGTGGCGGGGGAGCAGTACTTC.

The chain recombines TRBV7-2 with TRBJ2-1; D is perhaps TRBD1 or TRBD2 (5 bases each). Germline CDR1 reads SGHTA; CDR2 reads FQGNSA. The CDR3 consists of 15 residues. Deletions cut 4 bases from V and 5 bases from J, with 15 bases between. In DNA, the CDR3 is TGTGCCAGCAGCTCACGAAGGGGACGAAACAATGAGCAGTTCTTC. The encoded protein is CASSSRRGRNNEQFF.

J is TRBJ2-2 and V is TRBV5-1, with D possibly TRBD2 on 5 matching bases. The V gene lost 0 bases and the J gene lost 1 base, with 7 bases spanning the gap. The CDR3 totals 15 residues. Germline lookup yields CDR1 SGHRS and CDR2 YFSETQ. The CDR3 coding sequence is TGCGCCAGCAGCTTGGGAGGAGGGAACACCGGGGAGCTGTTTTTT. Its translation: CASSLGGGNTGELFF.

This chain links TRBV2 with TRBJ2-7, with 10 bases matching TRBD2. V trimming: 6 bases; J trimming: 13 bases; junction bases outside the gene matches: 12. The CDR3 contains 13 residues. CDR1 is SNHLY, CDR2 FYNNEI, per germline. This chain's CDR3 is CASSSNALAGDYF. For the CDR3, the DNA is TGTGCCAGCAGCTCAAACGCGCTAGCGGGAGACTACTTC.

J is TRBJ2-7 and V is TRBV10-3; D may be TRBD1 (6 bases). Germline V gene data show CDR1 as ENHRY and CDR2 as SYGVKD. There are 15 residues in the CDR3. Trimming pared 7 bases from V and 2 bases from J, leaving 18 bases between. The CDR3 region is CAIKSRGGATYEQYF. Written as DNA, the CDR3 is TGTGCCATCAAATCCCGAGGGGGTGCCACCTACGAGCAGTACTTC.

This chain joins TRBV5-1 and TRBJ2-2; D gene ambiguous. CDR3 length equals 15 residues. Germline values: CDR1 SGHRS, CDR2 YFSETQ. V was pared by 1 base and J by 4 bases, with 11 bases between. The CDR3 DNA follows: TGCGCCAGCAGCTTGTTCACGGTTTCCACCGGGGAGCTGTTTTTT. This codes for CASSLFTVSTGELFF.

The chain recombines TRBV4-1 with TRBJ1-2; TRBD1 aligns across 10 bases. The CDR3 length is 16 residues. Per germline, CDR1 MGHRA and CDR2 YSYEKL. V gave up 5 bases and J gave up 5 bases; unmatched junction bases: 11. CDR3 residues: CASSGVGTGEFYGYTF. In DNA form, the CDR3 reads TGCGCCAGCAGCGGGGTCGGGACAGGGGAGTTTTATGGCTACACCTTC.

V and J are TRBV6-1 and TRBJ2-1; maybe TRBD1 (5 bases). The CDR3 runs to 15 residues. Trimming stripped 3 bases from V and 5 bases from J, with 14 bases between. Germline CDR1 reads MNHNS; CDR2 reads SASEGT. The CDR3 protein is CASSDLGKGHNEQFF. In nucleotides, the CDR3 is TGTGCCAGCAGTGACCTGGGCAAGGGGCACAATGAGCAGTTCTTC.

The rearrangement joins TRBV30 to TRBJ2-7; D possibly corresponds to TRBD2 (6 bases). V was trimmed by 8 bases and J by 3 bases, leaving 17 bases between them. Germline CDR1 GTSNPN, CDR2 SVGIG (reference sequence). This CDR3 comprises 13 residues. The chain's CDR3 is CAGGLRGLYEQYF. CDR3 DNA: TGTGCCGGAGGGCTACGGGGTCTCTACGAGCAGTACTTC. The full variable domain, rest sourced from reference TRBV30 and TRBJ2-7, is SQTIHQWPATLVQPVGSPLSLECTVEGTSNPNLYWYRQAAGRGLQLLFYSVGIGQISSEVPQNLSASRPQDRQFILSSKKLLLSDSGFYLCAGGLRGLYEQYFGPGTRLTVT.

The chain combines TRBV7-9 with TRBJ1-5; D unclear. This CDR3 spans 12 amino acids. Trimming took 0 bases from V and 7 from J, leaving 4 bases between them. Germline values: CDR1 SEHNR, CDR2 FQNEAQ (reference sequence). The CDR3 nucleotides read TGTGCCAGCAGCTTAGCCCAGCAGCCCCAGCATTTT. Translation gives CASSLAQQPQHF.

The V gene is TRBV9, the J gene TRBJ2-7; D may be TRBD2 (5 bases). The germline V and J ends were trimmed by 0 bases and 1 base, with 11 bases remaining between them. This CDR3 is built from 15 residues. CDR1 and CDR2 (germline): SGDLS, YYNGEE. DNA of the CDR3: TGTGCCAGCAGCGTAGGAGCACGGGGATCCTACGAGCAGTACTTC. This encodes CASSVGARGSYEQYF.

This sequence joins TRBV30 and TRBJ1-3; possible D gene TRBD1, 5 bases. The germline V gene has CDR1 GTSNPN and CDR2 SVGIG (reference sequence). The V gene lost 0 bases and the J gene lost 2 bases, with 14 bases spanning the gap. The CDR3 runs to 16 residues. This CDR3 is CAWSVHGVGAGNTIYF. CDR3 DNA: TGTGCCTGGAGTGTACATGGGGTAGGGGCTGGAAACACCATATATTTT.

The V call is TRBV27, the J call TRBJ1-5; D possibly corresponds to TRBD1 (5 bases). V was shortened by 6 bases and J by 6 bases, with 33 bases between the two germline ends. Germline V gene data show CDR1 as MNHEY and CDR2 as SMNVEV (reference sequence). The CDR3 contains 20 residues. The CDR3 is CASSRLAPGRALMDAQPQHF. As DNA, the CDR3 is TGTGCCAGCAGCCGACTCGCTCCGGGACGCGCACTGATGGATGCTCAGCCCCAGCATTTT.

This chain joins TRBV7-9 and TRBJ2-2; 12 bases line up with TRBD2. The CDR3 consists of 16 residues. Trimming cost V 4 bases and J 6 bases; bases outside gene matches: 6. Germline V gene lookup returns CDR1 SEHNR and CDR2 FQNEAQ (reference sequence). CDR3 DNA sequence: TGTGCCAGCAGCTCCCCGACTAGCGGGAGCTCCGGGGAGCTGTTTTTT. It yields the protein CASSSPTSGSSGELFF.

V is TRBV19 and J is TRBJ2-3; TRBD1 matches 9 bases. CDR1 and CDR2 (germline): LNHDA, SQIVND (reference sequence). Trimming removed 8 bases from V and 2 bases from J; junction bases left unmatched: 5. The CDR3 has 14 amino acids. For the CDR3, the DNA is TGTGCCAGTTTGGACAGGGGCTTCACAGATACGCAGTATTTT. Its translation is CASLDRGFTDTQYF. The entire variable domain, with the rest obtained from reference TRBV19 and TRBJ2-3, is as follows: DGGITQSPKYLFRKEGQNVTLSCEQNLNHDAMYWYRQDPGQGLRLIYYSQIVNDFQKGDIAEGYSVSREKKESFPLTVTSAQKNPTAFYLCASLDRGFTDTQYFGPGTRLTVL.

V and J are TRBV28 and TRBJ2-1; possibly TRBD2 for D (6 bases). Trimming shortened V by 5 bases and J by 6 bases, and 17 bases separated the two germline ends. Germline CDR1 MDHEN, CDR2 SYDVKM. This CDR3 spans 15 amino acids. The CDR3 loop reads CASSLISGPTNEQFF. CDR3 sequence (DNA): TGTGCCAGCAGTCTTATTAGCGGACCTACCAATGAGCAGTTCTTC.

A single count supports this clone. The chain uses TRBV7-9 and TRBJ2-1, with D perhaps assigned TRBD1 or TRBD2 (5 bases each). Trimming took 5 bases from V and 3 from J, leaving 14 bases between them. The CDR3 contains 15 residues. Germline loops: CDR1 SEHNR, CDR2 FQNEAQ (reference sequence). The CDR3 here is CASSQDIAGYNEQFF. CDR3 nucleotides: TGTGCCAGCAGCCAGGACATCGCGGGCTACAATGAGCAGTTCTTC.

The CDR3 sequence is CASSNRTGRYEQYF. Here the CDR3 DNA reads TGCGCCAGCAGCAATCGGACAGGGCGCTACGAGCAGTACTTC. This chain joins TRBV5-1 and TRBJ2-7, with 8 bases aligning to TRBD1. CDR3 size: 14 residues. The J segment lost 3 bases and the V segment lost 4 bases, leaving 6 bases of the junction unmatched. Per the germline V gene, CDR1 is SGHRS and CDR2 is YFSETQ.

The chain combines TRBV9 with TRBJ2-7, with D tentatively TRBD1 (6 bases). CDR1 is SGDLS and CDR2 is YYNGEE in the germline V gene. The CDR3 is made up of 15 amino acids. Trimming took 1 base from V and 6 from J, leaving 17 bases between them. As DNA, the CDR3 is TGTGCCAGCAGCGTATTAAGTTCAGGGGTGGGCGAGCAGTACTTC. Translated, it gives CASSVLSSGVGEQYF.

CDR3 region: CSAPVERRGTEAFF. CDR3 nucleotide sequence: TGCAGCGCTCCCGTTGAGCGCCGGGGCACTGAAGCTTTCTTT. The chain joins TRBV29-1 to TRBJ1-1, with no clear D. The CDR3 sequence is 14 residues long. Germline V gene lookup returns CDR1 SQVTM and CDR2 ANQGSEA. V was clipped by 7 bases and J by 4 bases, with 19 bases between them.

The chain has TRBV21-1 and TRBJ1-5. TRBV21-1 is designated a pseudogene. The CDR3 sequence is 15 residues long. The CDR3 sequence: CASSKVPASNQPQHF. The CDR3 DNA sequence: TGTGCCAGCAGCAAAGTGCCAGCTAGCAATCAGCCCCAGCATTTT.

The rearrangement links TRBV7-9 to TRBJ2-7; 8 bases match TRBD1. The CDR3 totals 14 residues. CDR1 and CDR2 from the germline V gene are SEHNR and FQNEAQ (reference sequence). V shed 4 bases and J 1 base; nucleotides not matched to a gene: 3. The CDR3 DNA sequence: TGTGCCAGCAGCTCCTGGACAGGGTCCTACGAGCAGTACTTC. Translating it yields CASSSWTGSYEQYF. Based on the CDR3 plus reference TRBV7-9 and TRBJ2-7, the full variable domain is DTGVSQNPRHKITKRGQNVTFRCDPISEHNRLYWYRQTLGQGPEFLTYFQNEAQLEKSRLLSDRFSAERPKGSFSTLEIQRTEQGDSAMYLCASSSWTGSYEQYFGPGTRLTVT.

This chain links TRBV29-1 with TRBJ2-5; no firm D call. With 4 bases removed from V and 2 bases from J, the gap between germline ends came to 5 bases. The germline CDR1 and CDR2 sequences are SQVTM and ANQGSEA. The length of the CDR3 is 11 residues. The CDR3 sequence: CSVGEQETQYF. In DNA form, the CDR3 reads TGCAGCGTTGGAGAACAAGAGACCCAGTACTTC.